These T cell receptor beta chains were read from a single sample in a study of vaccination effects on CD4 cells after COVID-19. Antigens for these TCRs are unknown. Using immunoSEQ multiplex PCR, the repertoire was profiled, and TCRdb retains in-frame clones only, with some absent. The sample carries 30,000 or so clones, approximately 60% recorded once. The sequencing here drew on CD4+ T cells from PBMCs cultured without peptide, taken before COVID-19 vaccination. The source of these receptors is a human donor who received a COVID-19 vaccine. Both conserved end residues are part of each CDR3. Fields, in order: clone size, V gene, D gene, J gene, CDR3 DNA, CDR3 protein. D genes are given only for firm matches. Rows give clone size only sometimes, using once, few, many, or a class for an expanded clone.

abundance: few; v_gene: TRBV5-4; d_gene: -; j_gene: TRBJ2-7; CDR3nt: TGTGCCAGCAGCCCGCCACAGAGTAAAACCTACGAGCAGTACTTC; CDR3aa: CASSPPQSKTYEQYF
abundance: -; v_gene: TRBV6-5; d_gene: -; j_gene: TRBJ1-2; CDR3nt: TGTGCCAGCAGTTACGACGATTCAGCTAACTATGGCTACACCTTC; CDR3aa: CASSYDDSANYGYTF
abundance: -; v_gene: TRBV27; d_gene: TRBD1; j_gene: TRBJ1-5; CDR3nt: TGTGCCAGCAGCCCAGACAGGGTCTATAGCAATCAGCCCCAGCATTTT; CDR3aa: CASSPDRVYSNQPQHF
abundance: -; v_gene: TRBV9; d_gene: TRBD2; j_gene: TRBJ2-1; CDR3nt: TGTGCCAGCAGCTTGGGGACTAGCGGGAGTCTTCTCTCCTACAATGAGCAGTTCTTC; CDR3aa: CASSLGTSGSLLSYNEQFF
abundance: -; v_gene: TRBV4-1; d_gene: -; j_gene: TRBJ2-7; CDR3nt: TGCGCCAGCAGCCAAGATACTATCTACGAGCAGTACTTC; CDR3aa: CASSQDTIYEQYF
abundance: -; v_gene: TRBV3-1/TRBV3-2; d_gene: -; j_gene: TRBJ2-4; CDR3nt: TGTGCCAGCAGCCAATTAAGGGACCTCAAGGGGGGCAAAAACATTCAGTACTTC; CDR3aa: CASSQLRDLKGGKNIQYF
abundance: -; v_gene: TRBV27; d_gene: -; j_gene: TRBJ2-7; CDR3nt: TGTGCCAGCAGTTTAGGGTTTGGGGCAGGGACATCTTACGAGCAGTACTTC; CDR3aa: CASSLGFGAGTSYEQYF
abundance: -; v_gene: TRBV15; d_gene: -; j_gene: TRBJ2-3; CDR3nt: TGTGCCACCAGCAGCGGACAGGGACTAGACACAGATACGCAGTATTTT; CDR3aa: CATSSGQGLDTDTQYF
abundance: -; v_gene: TRBV4-2; d_gene: -; j_gene: TRBJ1-4; CDR3nt: TGTGCCAGCAGGGGATGGGACAAGGAGGAAAAACTGTTTTTT; CDR3aa: CASRGWDKEEKLFF
abundance: -; v_gene: TRBV23-1; d_gene: TRBD1; j_gene: TRBJ2-1; CDR3nt: TGCGCCAGCAGTCAAAAGGGACAGGCCGACAATGAGCAGTTCTTC; CDR3aa: CASSQKGQADNEQFF
abundance: -; v_gene: TRBV12-3/TRBV12-4; d_gene: -; j_gene: TRBJ1-2; CDR3nt: TGTGCCAGCAGTCAAGAACGTAACTATGGCTACACCTTC; CDR3aa: CASSQERNYGYTF
abundance: -; v_gene: TRBV10-2; d_gene: -; j_gene: TRBJ2-5; CDR3nt: TGCGCCAGCAGTGAGTCTAGCAGGCGAGAGACCCAGTACTTC; CDR3aa: CASSESSRRETQYF